This T cell receptor (beta chain) appears in the sequencing data of a study of T cell repertoires in cytomegalovirus infection. Study-wide background: It was recently identified HLA-C-restricted and well-studied HLA-B-restricted CMV epitopes that the study used. Public signatures in TCR beta pointed to CMV infection and matching HLA type.

On this clonotype: What it binds is not known.

Germline V gene sequence: CDR1 SEHNR, CDR2 FQNEAQ (reference sequence). The CDR3 contains 20 residues. V lost 2 bases and J lost 7; bases outside the gene matches: 16. TCRdb itself ran the reads through MiXCR, one entry per CDR3 protein. The sample shows some 270,000 distinct CDR3 sequences, around 20% of them seen only once. The TCR was taken from a human donor in good health (CMV status not recorded). Some clones in this sample may be carry-over from other donors' samples. Sequencing was performed on cultured PBMCs, taken from culture after CMV antigen stimulation. The chain employs TRBV7-9 and TRBJ1-6, with TRBD1 matching 11 bases. The CDR3 coding sequence is TGTGCCAGCAGCTTAAACCCGGACAGGGGGCCCGGGTGGTCGAATTCACCCCTCCACTTT. Protein sequence: CASSLNPDRGPGWSNSPLHF.